The next 26 T cell receptor beta chains were all read from a single sample in a study of cytomegalovirus exposure and HLA in healthy donors. Researchers ran the PCR with 60 Vbeta and 13 Jbeta primers. Data came from immunoSEQ multiplex PCR; TCRdb stores just in-frame clones and leaves some out. The repertoire includes tens of thousands of clones, 83% of them detected once, and 4.3% sits in the top ten. The material sequenced was PBMCs. The receptors come from a man aged 25 to 40 in good health and CMV-seronegative.

This chain uses TRBV6-1 with TRBJ2-5; D is ambiguous. The germline V gene encodes CDR1 MNHNS and CDR2 SASEGT. Trimming removed 8 bases at V and 5 bases at J, with 18 bases between. This CDR3 has 14 amino acids. The CDR3: CASSVSRGVETQYF. The CDR3, as DNA: TGTGCCAGCTCCGTTTCACGCGGAGTCGAGACCCAGTACTTC.

CDR3 sequence reads: CASSLGLAGSEQYF. In nucleotides, the CDR3 is TGTGCCAGCAGCTTGGGACTAGCGGGAAGCGAGCAGTACTTC. This rearrangement joins TRBV5-4 to TRBJ2-7, with 11 bases lining up with TRBD2. Losses at the gene ends were 0 bases for V and 6 bases for J; bases not matched to a gene: 2. Germline loops: CDR1 SGHNT, CDR2 YYREEE (reference sequence). The CDR3 extends over 14 amino acids.

This chain uses TRBV2 with TRBJ2-1, with 8 bases that match TRBD1. V dropped 5 bases and J dropped 4; count of bases not matched to a gene: 7. This CDR3 is 15 amino acids long. Germline V gene data show CDR1 as SNHLY and CDR2 as FYNNEI. CDR3 in DNA: TGTGCCAGCAGTCGACAGGGGTCCATTTACAATGAGCAGTTCTTC. Translation: CASSRQGSIYNEQFF.

This chain joins TRBV11-2 and TRBJ2-5; 12 nucleotides align to TRBD2. The CDR3 is made up of 15 amino acids. With 1 base clipped from V and 4 bases from J, the junction kept 1 base outside the gene matches. Germline V CDR1 and CDR2: SGHAT, FQNNGV. The CDR3 spells CASSLVLAGGETQYF. CDR3 in DNA: TGTGCCAGCAGCTTAGTACTAGCGGGAGGAGAGACCCAGTACTTC.

The chain couples TRBV9 to TRBJ2-2; 9 positions agree with TRBD2. Per germline, CDR1 SGDLS and CDR2 YYNGEE. CDR3 length equals 16 residues. The J segment lost 5 bases and the V segment lost 3 bases, leaving 8 bases of the junction unmatched. This CDR3 reads CASSEIAGAGTGELFF. The CDR3, as DNA: TGTGCCAGCAGCGAAATAGCGGGGGCCGGGACCGGGGAGCTGTTTTTT.

This sequence joins TRBV15 and TRBJ2-5; 9 nucleotides align to TRBD2. This CDR3 has 14 amino acids. Trimming took 0 bases from V and 5 from J; bases not matched to a gene: 1. The germline V gene encodes CDR1 LNHNV and CDR2 YYDKDF (reference sequence). CDR3 loop: CATSRDAGGETQYF. CDR3 DNA: TGTGCCACCAGCAGAGATGCGGGGGGGGAGACCCAGTACTTC. The full variable domain, rest sourced from reference TRBV15 and TRBJ2-5, is DAMVIQNPRYQVTQFGKPVTLSCSQTLNHNVMYWYQQKSSQAPKLLFHYYDKDFNNEADTPDNFQSRRPNTSFCFLDIRSPGLGDTAMYLCATSRDAGGETQYFGPGTRLLVL.

The V gene is TRBV7-2, the J gene TRBJ1-1, with no clear D. Germline V gene sequence: CDR1 SGHTA, CDR2 FQGNSA. V shed 4 bases and J shed 1 base, with 4 bases lying between them. The CDR3 is 12 amino acids. CDR3 nucleotides: TGTGCCAGCAGCTCTACGAACACTGAAGCTTTCTTT. Translated: CASSSTNTEAFF.

With regard to this clone: The sample contains more than one DNA sequence encoding this CDR3. The rearrangement joins TRBV11-2 to TRBJ2-7, with 7 nucleotides matching TRBD1. Looked up from germline, CDR1 is SGHAT and CDR2 is FQNNGV. The CDR3 is made up of 13 amino acids. The J segment lost 4 bases and the V segment lost 5 bases, leaving 5 bases of the junction unmatched. The CDR3 is CASSPGTVYEQYF. The DNA for the CDR3 is TGTGCCAGCAGCCCTGGGACAGTATACGAGCAGTACTTC.

The chain carries TRBV2 and TRBJ1-5; TRBD1 might be the D (5 bases). CDR1 is SNHLY, CDR2 FYNNEI, per germline. This CDR3 comprises 15 residues. With 5 bases removed from V and 0 bases from J, the gap between germline ends came to 11 bases. CDR3: CASSPGGISNQPQHF. DNA for the CDR3: TGTGCCAGCAGTCCCGGGGGGATTAGCAATCAGCCCCAGCATTTT.

The chain employs TRBV27 and TRBJ1-5, with a weak D call TRBD1 (6 bases). The CDR3 runs 14 residues. V lost 5 bases, J lost 0 bases, and 8 bases lay in between. The germline CDR1 and CDR2 sequences are MNHEY and SMNVEV (reference sequence). CDR3 nucleotide sequence: TGTGCCAGCAGTACACAGGGTAGCAATCAGCCCCAGCATTTT. Translated, it gives CASSTQGSNQPQHF.

V is TRBV5-5 and J is TRBJ2-7, with TRBD1 as a possible D gene (5 bases). In germline, CDR1 is SGHKS, CDR2 YYEKEE (reference sequence). The CDR3 consists of 13 residues. Trimming cost V 1 base and J 4 bases, with 9 bases left between them. CDR3 in DNA: TGTGCCAGCAGCTTGCTGACAGAATACGAGCAGTACTTC. Encoded protein: CASSLLTEYEQYF.

V gene TRBV6-5 combines with J gene TRBJ2-5, with D possibly matching TRBD2 (6 bases). With 7 bases removed from V and 3 bases from J, the gap between germline ends came to 15 bases. Germline loops: CDR1 MNHEY, CDR2 SVGAGI. The CDR3 spans 14 residues. The CDR3, as DNA: TGTGCCAGCACCTTAGACGGGAGTAAAGAGACCCAGTACTTC. This encodes CASTLDGSKETQYF.

Here the CDR3 DNA reads TGTGCCAGCAGCCCCTTCCAGGTCCTCTCCTACGAGCAGTACTTC. As protein: CASSPFQVLSYEQYF. This chain joins TRBV7-8 and TRBJ2-7; D unclear. From germline, CDR1 is SGHVS and CDR2 FQNEAQ. Deletions cut 5 bases from V and 0 bases from J, with 14 bases between. CDR3 length equals 15 residues.

The V gene is TRBV30, the J gene TRBJ2-6, with 9 bases that match TRBD1. The CDR3 has 18 amino acids. The germline V gene has CDR1 GTSNPN and CDR2 SVGIG (reference sequence). V was clipped by 2 bases and J by 0 bases; unmatched bases: 8. The CDR3 region is CAWSLGQGVYSGANVLTF. DNA for the CDR3: TGTGCCTGGAGTCTGGGACAGGGCGTATACTCTGGGGCCAACGTCCTGACTTTC.

This clone has only a few counts. This CDR3 reads CAWSWGGMAFF. CDR3 in DNA: TGTGCCTGGAGTTGGGGAGGTATGGCTTTCTTT. This chain links TRBV30 with TRBJ1-1; D is unclear. Trimming removed 2 bases at V and 11 bases at J, with 12 bases between. Looked up from germline, CDR1 is GTSNPN and CDR2 is SVGIG (reference sequence). CDR3 length: 11 residues.

V and J are TRBV30 and TRBJ2-1; D gene ambiguous. CDR3 length: 13 residues. Germline CDR1 is GTSNPN and CDR2 is SVGIG (reference sequence). V was cut by 1 base and J by 3 bases, with 7 bases left in between. The CDR3 loop is CAWSAGYYNEQFF. The DNA for the CDR3 is TGTGCCTGGAGTGCCGGTTACTACAATGAGCAGTTCTTC.

J is TRBJ1-2 and V is TRBV9, with D hard to call. The V gene's germline CDR1 is SGDLS and CDR2 YYNGEE. V lost 3 bases to trimming and J lost 6 bases, with 15 bases between them. CDR3 size: 14 residues. Written as DNA, the CDR3 is TGTGCCAGCAGCGAACACCCCGCCCGGGATGGCTACACCTTC. Its protein product is CASSEHPARDGYTF.

The J gene is TRBJ2-7, the V gene TRBV5-1; 10 bases align to TRBD1. Germline values: CDR1 SGHRS, CDR2 YFSETQ. V shed 4 bases and J 3 bases; nucleotides not matched to a gene: 1. The length of the CDR3 is 13 residues. The CDR3 spells CASSRDRGYEQYF. The CDR3 DNA reads as TGCGCCAGCAGCCGGGACAGGGGCTACGAGCAGTACTTC.

A single count supports this clone. The chain has TRBV27 and TRBJ2-7; no reliable D call. CDR1 and CDR2 from the germline V gene are MNHEY and SMNVEV (reference sequence). Trimming left V 5 bases short and J 0 bases short, with 8 bases between. CDR3 length: 13 amino acids. CDR3 residues: CASSQVTSYEQYF. The DNA for the CDR3 is TGTGCCAGCAGTCAGGTCACCTCCTACGAGCAGTACTTC.

CDR3 nucleotide sequence: TGTGCCAGCAGGGATCGGGGTGACTATGGCTACACCTTC. Protein sequence: CASRDRGDYGYTF. This chain joins TRBV2 and TRBJ1-2; D gene uncertain. Per the germline V gene, CDR1 is SNHLY and CDR2 is FYNNEI. The CDR3 has 13 residues. V shed 6 bases and J shed 3 bases, with 11 bases lying between them.

This chain links TRBV7-2 with TRBJ1-1, with D possibly being TRBD1 (5 bases). With 3 bases removed from V and 1 base from J, the gap between germline ends came to 15 bases. The CDR3 length is 16 residues. From germline, CDR1 is SGHTA and CDR2 FQGNSA. The CDR3 coding sequence is TGTGCCAGCAGCTTCCCCCGGCAGGGTGGGAACACTGAAGCTTTCTTT. Protein: CASSFPRQGGNTEAFF. Complete variable domain (other parts from reference TRBV7-2 and TRBJ1-1): GAGVSQSPSNKVTEKGKDVELRCDPISGHTALYWYRQSLGQGLEFLIYFQGNSAPDKSGLPSDRFSAERTGGSVSTLTIQRTQQEDSAVYLCASSFPRQGGNTEAFFGQGTRLTVV.

This clone showed up just a few times. V usage is TRBV7-3 and J usage is TRBJ2-3; possibly TRBD1 for D (6 bases). V lost 1 base to trimming and J lost 4 bases, with 12 bases between them. Germline V gene sequence: CDR1 SGHTA, CDR2 FQGTGA. This CDR3 is built from 15 residues. CDR3 region: CASSLNPGAADTQYF. In DNA, the CDR3 is TGTGCCAGCAGCTTAAATCCAGGGGCCGCAGATACGCAGTATTTT.

CDR3 loop: CASSEALIGYQETQYF. In nucleotides, the CDR3 is TGTGCCAGCAGTGAAGCGCTCATCGGGTACCAAGAGACCCAGTACTTC. V is TRBV6-1 and J is TRBJ2-5; D is ambiguous. V lost 0 bases and J 0 bases, leaving 11 bases between the germline ends. The CDR3 spans 16 residues. The V gene's germline CDR1 is MNHNS and CDR2 SASEGT.

This sequence joins TRBV19 and TRBJ2-5; D is possibly TRBD2 (5 bases). Deletions cut 5 bases from V and 2 bases from J, with 15 bases between. The CDR3 has 15 residues. Germline values: CDR1 LNHDA, CDR2 SQIVND (reference sequence). Here the CDR3 reads CASSAGRSGQETQYF. In DNA, the CDR3 is TGTGCCAGTAGTGCCGGCAGATCGGGACAAGAGACCCAGTACTTC.

The CDR3 loop is CASSGRDSNSPLHF. The CDR3 bases are TGTGCCAGCAGCGGGCGGGACAGCAATTCACCCCTCCACTTT. The V call is TRBV9, the J call TRBJ1-6, with 7 bases matching TRBD1. The CDR3 sequence is 14 residues long. The trim removed 3 bases at V and 7 bases at J, leaving 4 bases unmatched. Germline V gene lookup returns CDR1 SGDLS and CDR2 YYNGEE.

This chain uses TRBV7-9 with TRBJ2-1; D gene unclear. Per germline, CDR1 SEHNR and CDR2 FQNEAQ (reference sequence). The CDR3 extends over 16 amino acids. V was cut by 4 bases and J by 0 bases, with 13 bases left in between. The CDR3: CASSSLESSSYNEQFF. The DNA for the CDR3 is TGTGCCAGCAGCTCCCTCGAATCCAGCTCCTACAATGAGCAGTTCTTC.